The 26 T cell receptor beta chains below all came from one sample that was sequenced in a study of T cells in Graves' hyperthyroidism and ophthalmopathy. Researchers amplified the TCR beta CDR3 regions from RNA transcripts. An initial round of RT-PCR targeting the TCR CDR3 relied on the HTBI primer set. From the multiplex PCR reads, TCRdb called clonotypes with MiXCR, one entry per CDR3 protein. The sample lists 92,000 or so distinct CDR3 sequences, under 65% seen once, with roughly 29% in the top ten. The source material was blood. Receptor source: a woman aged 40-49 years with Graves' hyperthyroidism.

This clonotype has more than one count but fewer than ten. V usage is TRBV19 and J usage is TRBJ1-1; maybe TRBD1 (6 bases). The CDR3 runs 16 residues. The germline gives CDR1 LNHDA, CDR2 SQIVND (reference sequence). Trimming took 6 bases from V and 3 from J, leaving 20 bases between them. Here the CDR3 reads CASRSNRARGDTEAFF. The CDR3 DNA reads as TGTGCCAGTAGGTCAAACAGGGCGCGAGGGGACACTGAAGCTTTCTTT.

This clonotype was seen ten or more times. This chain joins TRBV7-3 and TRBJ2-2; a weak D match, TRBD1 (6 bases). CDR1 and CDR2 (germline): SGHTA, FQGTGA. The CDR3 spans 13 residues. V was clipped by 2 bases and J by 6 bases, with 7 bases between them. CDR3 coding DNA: TGTGCCAGCAGCTTATCAGGGGCCGGGGAGCTGTTTTTT. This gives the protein CASSLSGAGELFF.

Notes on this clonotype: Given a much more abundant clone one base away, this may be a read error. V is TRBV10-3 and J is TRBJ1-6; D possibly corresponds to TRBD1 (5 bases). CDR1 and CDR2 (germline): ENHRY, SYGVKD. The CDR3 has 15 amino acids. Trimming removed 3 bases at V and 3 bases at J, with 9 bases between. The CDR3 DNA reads TGTGCCATCAGTGATGCCCAGGGCTATAATTCACCCCTCCACTTT. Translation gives CAISDAQGYNSPLHF.

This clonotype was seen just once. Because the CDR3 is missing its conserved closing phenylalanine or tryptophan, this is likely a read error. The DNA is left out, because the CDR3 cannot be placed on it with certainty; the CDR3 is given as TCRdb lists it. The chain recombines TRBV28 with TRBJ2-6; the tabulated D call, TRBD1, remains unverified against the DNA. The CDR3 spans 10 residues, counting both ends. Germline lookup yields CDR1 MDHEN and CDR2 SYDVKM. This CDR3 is CASSLSPGTS.

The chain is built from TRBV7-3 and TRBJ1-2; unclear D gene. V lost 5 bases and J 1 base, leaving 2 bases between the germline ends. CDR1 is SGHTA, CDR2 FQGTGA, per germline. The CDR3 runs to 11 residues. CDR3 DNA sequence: TGTGCCAGCAGCCTTAACTATGGCTACACCTTC. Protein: CASSLNYGYTF.

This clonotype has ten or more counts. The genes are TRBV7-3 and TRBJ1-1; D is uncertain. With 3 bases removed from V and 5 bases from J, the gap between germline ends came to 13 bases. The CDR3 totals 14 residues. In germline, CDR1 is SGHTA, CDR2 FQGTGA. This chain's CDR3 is CASSFGGRGTEAFF. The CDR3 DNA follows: TGTGCCAGCAGCTTCGGAGGAAGAGGAACTGAAGCTTTCTTT.

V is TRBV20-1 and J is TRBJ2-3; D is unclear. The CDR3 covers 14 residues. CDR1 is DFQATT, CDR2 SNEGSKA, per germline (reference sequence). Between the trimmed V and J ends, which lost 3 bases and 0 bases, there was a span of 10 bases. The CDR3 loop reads CSARAFVSTDTQYF. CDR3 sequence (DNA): TGCAGTGCTAGGGCATTCGTGAGCACAGATACGCAGTATTTT.

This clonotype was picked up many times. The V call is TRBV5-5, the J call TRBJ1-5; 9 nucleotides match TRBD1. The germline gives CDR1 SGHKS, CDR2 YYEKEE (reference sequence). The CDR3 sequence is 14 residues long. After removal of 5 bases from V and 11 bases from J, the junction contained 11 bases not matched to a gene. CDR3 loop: CASRFTGGEGSQHF. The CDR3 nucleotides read TGTGCCAGCAGGTTTACAGGGGGCGAAGGTTCCCAGCATTTT.

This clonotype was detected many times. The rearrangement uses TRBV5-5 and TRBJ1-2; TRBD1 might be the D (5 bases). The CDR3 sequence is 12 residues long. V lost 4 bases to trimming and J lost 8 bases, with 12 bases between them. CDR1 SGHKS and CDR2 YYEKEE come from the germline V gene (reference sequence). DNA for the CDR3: TGTGCCAGCAGCGTCAGGGATGGGGGCTACACCTTC. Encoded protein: CASSVRDGGYTF.

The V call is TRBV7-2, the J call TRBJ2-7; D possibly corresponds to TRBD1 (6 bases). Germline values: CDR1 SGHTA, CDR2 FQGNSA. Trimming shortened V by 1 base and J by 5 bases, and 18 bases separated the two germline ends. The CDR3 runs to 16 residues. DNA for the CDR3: TGTGCCAGCAGCTTAGGAGGGGGTCTCTACGAGGACGAGCAGTACTTC. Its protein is CASSLGGGLYEDEQYF.

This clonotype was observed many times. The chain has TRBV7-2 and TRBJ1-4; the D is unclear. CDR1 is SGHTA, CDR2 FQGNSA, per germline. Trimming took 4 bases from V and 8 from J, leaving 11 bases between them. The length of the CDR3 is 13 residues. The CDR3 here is CASSSDIGEKLFF. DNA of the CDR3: TGTGCCAGCAGCTCGGATATTGGGGAAAAACTGTTTTTT. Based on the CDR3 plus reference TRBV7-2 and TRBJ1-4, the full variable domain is GAGVSQSPSNKVTEKGKDVELRCDPISGHTALYWYRQSLGQGLEFLIYFQGNSAPDKSGLPSDRFSAERTGGSVSTLTIQRTQQEDSAVYLCASSSDIGEKLFFGSGTQLSVL.

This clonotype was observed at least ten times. For the CDR3, the DNA is TGTGCCAGCAGCGCCCGTGTGGATACCTGGGGCGGGGAGCTGTTTTTT. Encoded protein: CASSARVDTWGGELFF. This chain joins TRBV9 and TRBJ2-2; D unclear. Trimming took off 3 bases at V and 7 bases at J, with 19 bases between the two ends. There are 16 residues in the CDR3. Germline lookup yields CDR1 SGDLS and CDR2 YYNGEE.

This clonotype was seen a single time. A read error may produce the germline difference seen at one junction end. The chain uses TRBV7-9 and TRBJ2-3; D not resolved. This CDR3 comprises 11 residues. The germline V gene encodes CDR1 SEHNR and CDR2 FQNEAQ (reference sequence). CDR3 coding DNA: TGTGCCAGCAGCCCGATCACAGATACGCATTTT. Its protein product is CASSPITDTHF.

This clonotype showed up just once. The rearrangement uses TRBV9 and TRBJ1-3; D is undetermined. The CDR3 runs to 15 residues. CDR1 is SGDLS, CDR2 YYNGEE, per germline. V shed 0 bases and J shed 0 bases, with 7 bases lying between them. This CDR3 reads CASSVDHSSGNTIYF. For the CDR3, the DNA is TGTGCCAGCAGCGTAGATCACAGCTCTGGAAACACCATATATTTT.

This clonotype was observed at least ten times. CDR3 protein: CASSYGQGPGELFF. The CDR3 DNA follows: TGTGCCAGCAGTTATGGACAGGGACCCGGGGAGCTGTTTTTT. The chain uses TRBV12-3 or TRBV12-4 and TRBJ2-2; 8 bases are a match to TRBD1. V gave up 4 bases and J gave up 6 bases; unmatched junction bases: 4. The CDR3 is made up of 14 amino acids.

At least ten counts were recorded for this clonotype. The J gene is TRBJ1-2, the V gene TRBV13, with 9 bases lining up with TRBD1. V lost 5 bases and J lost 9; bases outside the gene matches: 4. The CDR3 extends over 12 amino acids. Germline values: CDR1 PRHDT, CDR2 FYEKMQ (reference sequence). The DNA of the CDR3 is TGTGCCAGCAGCCGGACAGGGGATCGCTACACCTTC. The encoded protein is CASSRTGDRYTF.

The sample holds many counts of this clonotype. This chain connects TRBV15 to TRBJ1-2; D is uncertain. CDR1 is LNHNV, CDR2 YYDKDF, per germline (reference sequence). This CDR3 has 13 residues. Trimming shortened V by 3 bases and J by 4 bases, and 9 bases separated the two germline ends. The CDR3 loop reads CATSSEGSYGYTF. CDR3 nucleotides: TGTGCCACCAGCAGTGAGGGAAGCTATGGCTACACCTTC.

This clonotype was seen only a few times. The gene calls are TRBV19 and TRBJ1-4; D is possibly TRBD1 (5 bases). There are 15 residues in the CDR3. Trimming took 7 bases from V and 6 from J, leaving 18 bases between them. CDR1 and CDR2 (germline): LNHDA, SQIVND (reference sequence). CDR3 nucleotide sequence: TGTGCCAGTACCGGCGGGGGGGTGAAAGATGAAAAACTGTTTTTT. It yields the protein CASTGGGVKDEKLFF.

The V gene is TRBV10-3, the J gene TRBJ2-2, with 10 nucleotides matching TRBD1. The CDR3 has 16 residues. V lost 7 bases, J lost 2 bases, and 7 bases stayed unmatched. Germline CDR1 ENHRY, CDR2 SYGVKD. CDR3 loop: CAITKDRGTNTGELFF. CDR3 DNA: TGTGCCATCACCAAGGACAGGGGGACCAACACCGGGGAGCTGTTTTTT.

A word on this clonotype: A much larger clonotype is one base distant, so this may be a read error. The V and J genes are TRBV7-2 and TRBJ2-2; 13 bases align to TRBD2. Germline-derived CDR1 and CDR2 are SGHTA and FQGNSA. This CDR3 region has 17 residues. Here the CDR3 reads CASSFGTSGMNTRELFF. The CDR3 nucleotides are TGTGCCAGCAGCTTCGGGACTAGCGGGATGAACACCAGGGAGCTGTTTTTT.

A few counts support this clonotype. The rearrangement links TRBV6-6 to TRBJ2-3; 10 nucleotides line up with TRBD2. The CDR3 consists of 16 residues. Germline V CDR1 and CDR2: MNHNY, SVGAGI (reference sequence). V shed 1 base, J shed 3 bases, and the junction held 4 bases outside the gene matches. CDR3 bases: TGTGCCAGCAGTTACTTCGTAGCGGGAGGAACAGATACGCAGTATTTT. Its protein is CASSYFVAGGTDTQYF.

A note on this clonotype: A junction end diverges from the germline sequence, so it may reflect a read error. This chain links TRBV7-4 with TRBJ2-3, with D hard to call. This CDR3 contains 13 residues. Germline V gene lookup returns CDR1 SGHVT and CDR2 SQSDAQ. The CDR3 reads CASSYSDADAQYF. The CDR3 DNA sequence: TGTGCCAGCAGCTATTCCGACGCAGATGCGCAGTATTTT. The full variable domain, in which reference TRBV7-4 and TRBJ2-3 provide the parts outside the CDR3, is GAGVSQSPRYKVAKRGRDVALRCDSISGHVTLYWYRQTLGQGSEVLTYSQSDAQRDKSGRPSGRFSAERPERSVSTLKIQRTEQGDSAVYLCASSYSDADAQYFGPGTRLTVL.

The CDR3 nucleotides are TGTGCCATCAGTGAGTCCCAGTACTTC. As protein: CAISESQYF. V is TRBV10-3 and J is TRBJ2-5; D not certain. Germline CDR1 ENHRY, CDR2 SYGVKD. V lost 0 bases to trimming and J lost 10 bases, with 0 bases between them. The length of the CDR3 is 9 residues.

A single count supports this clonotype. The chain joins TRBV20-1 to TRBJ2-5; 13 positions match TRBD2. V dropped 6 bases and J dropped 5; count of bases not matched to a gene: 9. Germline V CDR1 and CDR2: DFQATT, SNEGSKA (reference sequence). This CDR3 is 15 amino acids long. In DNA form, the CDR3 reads TGCAGTGCAACCCGGACTAGCGGGAGCAGGGAGACCCAGTACTTC. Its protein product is CSATRTSGSRETQYF.

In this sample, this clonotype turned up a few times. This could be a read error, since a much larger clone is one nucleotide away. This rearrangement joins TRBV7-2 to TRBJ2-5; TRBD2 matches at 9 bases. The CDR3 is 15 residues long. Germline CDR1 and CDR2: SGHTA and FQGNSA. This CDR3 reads CASSPSGRKRETQCF. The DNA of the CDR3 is TGTGCCAGCAGCCCGAGCGGGAGGAAGAGAGAGACCCAGTGCTTC.

Here the CDR3 reads CASSLNSPGGQETQYF. DNA for the CDR3: TGCGCCAGCAGCTTGAACAGCCCGGGAGGACAAGAGACCCAGTACTTC. This rearrangement joins TRBV5-1 to TRBJ2-5; 7 bases map to TRBD2. The CDR3 has 16 amino acids. Per the germline V gene, CDR1 is SGHRS and CDR2 is YFSETQ. The V gene end was trimmed by 1 base and the J gene end by 2 bases; junction bases not matched to a gene: 8.